The 30 T cell receptor beta chains reported below all come from one sample, sequenced in a study of STAT5B mutations in CD4+ large granular lymphocyte leukemia. TCRdb's copy holds only in-frame clones and misses some; the assay was immunoSEQ multiplex PCR. In the table there are around 50,000 clones, more than 65% of which are singletons. Material for sequencing was CD4+ T cells from blood buffy coats. The receptor source for this set is a human donor in good health.

The chain uses TRBV7-9 and TRBJ1-1; unclear D gene. V was clipped by 2 bases and J by 1 base, with 11 bases between them. Germline V gene sequence: CDR1 SEHNR, CDR2 FQNEAQ (reference sequence). The length of the CDR3 is 15 residues. The CDR3 sequence: CASSLSTGWNTEAFF. The CDR3 DNA reads TGTGCCAGCAGCTTAAGTACGGGATGGAACACTGAAGCTTTCTTT.

The V gene is TRBV11-3, the J gene TRBJ1-1; D is perhaps TRBD1 (5 bases). Germline CDR1 reads SGHNT; CDR2 reads YENEEA. The CDR3 totals 14 residues. With 1 base removed from V and 3 bases from J, the gap between germline ends came to 9 bases. CDR3 nucleotide sequence: TGTGCCAGCAGCTTAGCGGGGGGGGACACTGAAGCTTTCTTT. This sequence encodes CASSLAGGDTEAFF.

The gene calls are TRBV13 and TRBJ2-7; 15 positions match TRBD2. J gave up 5 bases and V 4 bases, and 6 bases lay outside the gene matches. The CDR3 sequence is 16 residues long. Per the germline V gene, CDR1 is PRHDT and CDR2 is FYEKMQ (reference sequence). The CDR3 loop is CASSSGLAGGVDEQYF. CDR3 nucleotides: TGTGCCAGCAGCTCAGGACTAGCGGGGGGGGTCGACGAGCAGTACTTC.

In this sample, this clone turned up a few times. The chain is built from TRBV5-6 and TRBJ1-2; 8 positions match TRBD1. The CDR3 is 13 residues long. Germline V CDR1 and CDR2: SGHDT, YYEEEE. V gave up 2 bases and J gave up 8 bases; unmatched junction bases: 5. The CDR3 protein is CASSFQGAEGYTF. DNA for the CDR3: TGTGCCAGCAGCTTCCAGGGGGCTGAAGGCTACACCTTC.

This clone was counted once. The chain couples TRBV6-6 to TRBJ1-4; D call uncertain. The germline V gene has CDR1 MNHNY and CDR2 SVGAGI (reference sequence). The CDR3 extends over 14 amino acids. V was trimmed by 7 bases and J by 7 bases, leaving 16 bases between them. The chain's CDR3 is CASTTFGGSEKLFF. The CDR3 bases are TGTGCCAGCACCACGTTTGGAGGTAGTGAAAAACTGTTTTTT.

This sequence joins TRBV7-3 and TRBJ2-1, with D tentatively TRBD1 (6 bases). This CDR3 region has 14 residues. Trimming shortened V by 5 bases and J by 5 bases, and 13 bases separated the two germline ends. Germline-derived CDR1 and CDR2 are SGHTA and FQGTGA. For the CDR3, the DNA is TGTGCCAGCAGCGCAAGCAGGGGCCACAATGAGCAGTTCTTC. This sequence encodes CASSASRGHNEQFF. Together with reference TRBV7-3 and TRBJ2-1, the CDR3 gives the full variable domain: GAGVSQTPSNKVTEKGKYVELRCDPISGHTALYWYRQSLGQGPEFLIYFQGTGAADDSGLPNDRFFAVRPEGSVSTLKIQRTERGDSAVYLCASSASRGHNEQFFGPGTRLTVL.

This chain's CDR3 is CASSSFGRETDTQYF. CDR3 bases: TGTGCCAGCAGCTCCTTTGGGCGGGAGACAGATACGCAGTATTTT. The chain couples TRBV5-6 to TRBJ2-3, with 7 bases lining up with TRBD2. CDR3 length: 15 amino acids. Germline trimming cut 3 bases from V and 3 bases from J; bases unmatched to any gene: 7. Per the germline V gene, CDR1 is SGHDT and CDR2 is YYEEEE.

This chain joins TRBV11-1 and TRBJ1-3; 7 positions match TRBD1. The germline V gene has CDR1 SGHAT and CDR2 FQDESV (reference sequence). Trimming removed 3 bases from V and 0 bases from J; junction bases left unmatched: 5. CDR3 size: 16 residues. CDR3: CASSFGTASSGNTIYF. CDR3 coding DNA: TGTGCCAGCAGCTTCGGGACAGCAAGCTCTGGAAACACCATATATTTT.

This chain joins TRBV5-1 and TRBJ1-5; a weak D match, TRBD1 (5 bases). This CDR3 has 14 amino acids. Per the germline V gene, CDR1 is SGHRS and CDR2 is YFSETQ. V shed 2 bases and J shed 6 bases, with 12 bases lying between them. CDR3 in DNA: TGCGCCAGCAGCTTAGATGGGACCTCTCAGCCCCAGCATTTT. Protein product: CASSLDGTSQPQHF.

The genes are TRBV5-4 and TRBJ2-3, with 10 bases matching TRBD2. V dropped 4 bases and J dropped 0; count of bases not matched to a gene: 5. The CDR3 runs to 16 residues. Per the germline V gene, CDR1 is SGHNT and CDR2 is YYREEE (reference sequence). CDR3: CASSRASGGSTDTQYF. CDR3 nucleotide sequence: TGTGCCAGCAGCAGAGCTAGCGGGGGAAGCACAGATACGCAGTATTTT.

The rearrangement links TRBV19 to TRBJ1-2; TRBD1 is a possible D gene (6 bases). Trimming shortened V by 7 bases and J by 4 bases, and 13 bases separated the two germline ends. The CDR3 consists of 13 residues. Germline V lookup: CDR1 LNHDA, CDR2 SQIVND (reference sequence). This CDR3 is CASTAGDIYGYTF. CDR3 in DNA: TGTGCCAGTACGGCAGGGGATATCTATGGCTACACCTTC.

CDR3 in DNA: TGTGCCAGTAGTCAGCAATCGGGAGCCGCAGGGACCCAGTACTTC. Translation gives CASSQQSGAAGTQYF. The chain links TRBV19 to TRBJ2-5, with D possibly TRBD2 on 6 matching bases. Germline-derived CDR1 and CDR2 are LNHDA and SQIVND (reference sequence). Trimming left V 5 bases short and J 7 bases short, with 20 bases between. The CDR3 has 15 amino acids. Supplemented by reference TRBV19 and TRBJ2-5, the full variable domain reads DGGITQSPKYLFRKEGQNVTLSCEQNLNHDAMYWYRQDPGQGLRLIYYSQIVNDFQKGDIAEGYSVSREKKESFPLTVTSAQKNPTAFYLCASSQQSGAAGTQYFGPGTRLLVL.

This clone has just one count. The chain has TRBV7-6 and TRBJ1-2; D ambiguous. The CDR3 has 15 amino acids. V was shortened by 1 base and J by 1 base, with 10 bases between the two germline ends. Germline CDR1 and CDR2: SGHVS and FNYEAQ. CDR3 sequence: CASSLGAIFNYGYTF. The DNA of the CDR3 is TGTGCCAGCAGCTTAGGGGCCATATTTAACTATGGCTACACCTTC.

The chain carries TRBV6-5 and TRBJ2-2, with 8 bases that match TRBD2. This CDR3 is built from 15 residues. Germline CDR1 and CDR2: MNHEY and SVGAGI. J was trimmed by 1 base and V by 10 bases; bases with no gene match: 8. The CDR3 DNA is TGTGCCACCCTCCACAGCGGGGGGAACACCGGGGAGCTGTTTTTT. This codes for CATLHSGGNTGELFF.

This chain connects TRBV7-3 to TRBJ2-7, with D perhaps matching TRBD1 (6 bases). This CDR3 is built from 13 residues. V lost 5 bases, J lost 5 bases, and 13 bases lay in between. The V gene's germline CDR1 is SGHTA and CDR2 FQGTGA. The CDR3 loop is CASSLSTGNEQYF. DNA for the CDR3: TGTGCCAGCAGCCTCTCAACAGGGAACGAGCAGTACTTC.

The V and J genes are TRBV2 and TRBJ1-2, with a tentative D call TRBD1 (6 bases). The CDR3 loop spans 13 amino acids. Trimming shortened V by 3 bases and J by 6 bases, and 11 bases separated the two germline ends. Germline lookup yields CDR1 SNHLY and CDR2 FYNNEI. CDR3 DNA sequence: TGTGCCAGCAGTGAGAGGCAGGGGAATGGCTACACCTTC. Translating gives CASSERQGNGYTF.

The chain employs TRBV27 and TRBJ2-5, with 12 bases aligning to TRBD2. This CDR3 is 16 amino acids long. With 5 bases clipped from V and 3 bases from J, the junction kept 7 bases outside the gene matches. CDR1 and CDR2 (germline): MNHEY, SMNVEV (reference sequence). The CDR3 protein is CASSPWTSGTKETQYF. The CDR3 coding sequence is TGTGCCAGCAGTCCTTGGACTAGCGGGACTAAAGAGACCCAGTACTTC.

This clone has only one observation. This sequence joins TRBV9 and TRBJ1-2; the D is unclear. Deletions cut 0 bases from V and 1 base from J, with 10 bases between. The CDR3 sequence is 15 residues long. Germline CDR1 SGDLS, CDR2 YYNGEE. The CDR3 DNA reads as TGTGCCAGCAGCGTAGATCCACAATTTAACTATGGCTACACCTTC. It translates to CASSVDPQFNYGYTF.

J is TRBJ1-6 and V is TRBV21-1; the DNA was not used to check the table's D call, TRBD1. TRBV21-1 is classified as a pseudogene. This CDR3 contains 12 residues. CDR3 sequence: CASITGQSPLHF. CDR3 DNA: TGTGCCAGCATCACAGGGCAGTCACCCCTCCACTTT.

The chain carries TRBV11-2 and TRBJ2-2, with D perhaps TRBD1 (6 bases). CDR3 length: 15 residues. Germline V gives CDR1 SGHAT, CDR2 FQNNGV. Deletions cut 1 base from V and 7 bases from J, with 13 bases between. CDR3 DNA sequence: TGTGCCAGCAGCTTAGTAACTGGGGGCCACGGGGAGCTGTTTTTT. Residues: CASSLVTGGHGELFF.

V gene TRBV11-2 combines with J gene TRBJ1-1; no definite D call. Trimming stripped 1 base from V and 5 bases from J, with 11 bases between. The V gene's germline CDR1 is SGHAT and CDR2 FQNNGV. This CDR3 region has 14 residues. The CDR3 nucleotides are TGTGCCAGCAGCTTAGTTTCCGGGGATACTGAAGCTTTCTTT. Protein sequence: CASSLVSGDTEAFF. Based on the CDR3 plus reference TRBV11-2 and TRBJ1-1, the full variable domain is EAGVAQSPRYKIIEKRQSVAFWCNPISGHATLYWYQQILGQGPKLLIQFQNNGVVDDSQLPKDRFSAERLKGVDSTLKIQPAKLEDSAVYLCASSLVSGDTEAFFGQGTRLTVV.

This chain links TRBV27 with TRBJ2-5; 11 bases agree with TRBD2. Germline V gene sequence: CDR1 MNHEY, CDR2 SMNVEV (reference sequence). Trimming removed 5 bases from V and 2 bases from J; junction bases left unmatched: 10. The CDR3 loop spans 17 amino acids. CDR3 amino acids: CASSPATLAGVQETQYF. The CDR3 DNA reads TGTGCCAGCAGTCCCGCCACACTAGCGGGGGTTCAAGAGACCCAGTACTTC.

The chain has TRBV5-1 and TRBJ2-7, with 10 bases matching TRBD1. Germline V lookup: CDR1 SGHRS, CDR2 YFSETQ. V lost 7 bases, J lost 7 bases, and 8 bases stayed unmatched. The CDR3 is 13 residues long. In DNA form, the CDR3 reads TGCGCCAGCGGCGGACAGGGGGGTAGAGAGCAGTACTTC. It encodes CASGGQGGREQYF. Using reference TRBV5-1 and TRBJ2-7 for the parts outside the CDR3, the full variable domain is KAGVTQTPRYLIKTRGQQVTLSCSPISGHRSVSWYQQTPGQGLQFLFEYFSETQRNKGNFPGRFSGRQFSNSRSEMNVSTLELGDSALYLCASGGQGGREQYFGPGTRLTVT.

A few counts support this clone. The CDR3 DNA reads as TGTGCCAGCAGCCTCGACAGGGCGTACACCTTC. Its protein product is CASSLDRAYTF. The chain carries TRBV13 and TRBJ1-2; 7 nucleotides agree with TRBD1. Germline V gives CDR1 PRHDT, CDR2 FYEKMQ (reference sequence). This CDR3 contains 11 residues. The V and J ends lost 5 bases and 11 bases, in that order; junction bases with no gene match: 5.

The gene calls are TRBV6-5 and TRBJ1-3; D is possibly TRBD1 (6 bases). Germline V lookup: CDR1 MNHEY, CDR2 SVGAGI. The CDR3 runs to 15 residues. V lost 6 bases and J lost 0, with 12 bases in between. Here the CDR3 reads CASRRDIASGNTIYF. The CDR3 DNA is TGTGCCAGCAGGAGGGACATCGCCTCTGGAAACACCATATATTTT.

CDR3 protein: CASSYLGTRETQYF. DNA of the CDR3: TGTGCCAGCAGTTATTTGGGGACCCGGGAGACCCAGTACTTC. The chain links TRBV6-6 to TRBJ2-5; the D gene could be TRBD1 or TRBD2 (5 bases each). The V end was cut by 3 bases, the J end by 5 bases, with 13 bases between. There are 14 residues in the CDR3. Germline assignment: CDR1 MNHNY and CDR2 SVGAGI (reference sequence).

This sequence joins TRBV18 and TRBJ1-3, with 7 nucleotides matching TRBD1. Trimming took 5 bases from V and 2 from J; bases not matched to a gene: 3. Germline V gene lookup returns CDR1 KGHSH and CDR2 LQKENI. This CDR3 region has 14 residues. The CDR3 region has the DNA TGTGCCAGCTCAATTCAGGGGGCTGGAAACACCATATATTTT. It codes for CASSIQGAGNTIYF.

The sample holds one count of this clone. The CDR3 protein is CASSYGHLYEQYF. CDR3 bases: TGTGCCAGCAGTTACGGGCACCTCTACGAGCAGTACTTC. The chain joins TRBV6-6 to TRBJ2-7; D gene unclear. V shed 2 bases and J shed 3 bases, with 8 bases lying between them. CDR3 size: 13 residues. Germline lookup yields CDR1 MNHNY and CDR2 SVGAGI (reference sequence).

This chain links TRBV9 with TRBJ1-6; the match to TRBD1 covers 8 bases. J gave up 4 bases and V 0 bases, and 9 bases lay outside the gene matches. Germline CDR1 is SGDLS and CDR2 is YYNGEE. This CDR3 region has 18 residues. The CDR3 is CASSVDLNRGSYNSPLHF. The CDR3 coding sequence is TGTGCCAGCAGCGTAGACCTTAACAGGGGGAGTTATAATTCACCCCTCCACTTT.

This chain uses TRBV19 with TRBJ2-7, with a tentative D call TRBD1 (5 bases). CDR1 and CDR2 (germline): LNHDA, SQIVND (reference sequence). The CDR3 runs 13 residues. V lost 5 bases, J lost 3 bases, and 11 bases lay in between. The CDR3 here is CASSFGDSYEQYF. CDR3 nucleotides: TGTGCCAGTAGTTTCGGAGACAGCTACGAGCAGTACTTC.